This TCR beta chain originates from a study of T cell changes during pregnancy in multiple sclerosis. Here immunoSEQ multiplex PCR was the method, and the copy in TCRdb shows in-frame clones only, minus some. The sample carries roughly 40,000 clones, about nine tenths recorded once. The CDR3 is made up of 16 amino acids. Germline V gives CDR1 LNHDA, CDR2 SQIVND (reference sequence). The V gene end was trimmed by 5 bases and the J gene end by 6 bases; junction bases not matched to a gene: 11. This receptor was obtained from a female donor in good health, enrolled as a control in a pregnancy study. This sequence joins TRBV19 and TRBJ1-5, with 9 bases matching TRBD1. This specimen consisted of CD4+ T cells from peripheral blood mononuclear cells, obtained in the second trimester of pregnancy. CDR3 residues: CASSSLDRGMGQPQHF. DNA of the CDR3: TGTGCCAGTAGTTCCCTGGACAGGGGAATGGGTCAGCCCCAGCATTTT.